These 22 T cell receptor beta chains share one sample of origin, sequenced in a study of cytomegalovirus exposure and HLA in healthy donors. Vbeta (60) and Jbeta (13) primers were used in the PCR. Clones were sequenced by immunoSEQ multiplex PCR, and TCRdb holds only the in-frame ones, with some missing. The ten top clones account for 2.5% to 3%, within a sample of 100,000 to 150,000 clones. The sequencing sample was made of PBMCs. These TCRs come from a man in his thirties or forties in good health and CMV-seronegative.

This CDR3 is CASTPREGMSNQPQHF. CDR3 sequence (DNA): TGTGCCAGCACCCCTCGCGAGGGCATGAGCAATCAGCCCCAGCATTTT. This rearrangement joins TRBV5-8 to TRBJ1-5; D gene uncertain. With 6 bases removed from V and 1 base from J, the gap between germline ends came to 17 bases. Germline V gives CDR1 SGHTS, CDR2 YDEGEE. The CDR3 is 16 residues long. The full variable domain, with the rest looked up from reference TRBV5-8 and TRBJ1-5, is EAGVTQSPTHLIKTRGQQATLRCSPISGHTSVYWYQQALGLGLQFLLWYDEGEERNRGNFPPRFSGRQFPNYSSELNVNALELEDSALYLCASTPREGMSNQPQHFGDGTRLSIL.

This rearrangement joins TRBV4-3 to TRBJ2-1; D perhaps matches TRBD2 (6 bases). This CDR3 region has 17 residues. Germline CDR1 reads LGHNA; CDR2 reads YSLEER. Trimming removed 3 bases from V and 2 bases from J, with 17 bases in between. CDR3 sequence: CASSQNGRDGTYNEQFF. The CDR3, as DNA: TGCGCCAGCAGCCAGAACGGGCGGGACGGCACCTACAATGAGCAGTTCTTC.

V usage is TRBV19 and J usage is TRBJ2-7; the D gene is possibly TRBD1 (6 bases). The V gene's germline CDR1 is LNHDA and CDR2 SQIVND (reference sequence). Trimming cost V 6 bases and J 0 bases, with 9 bases left between them. The CDR3 is 13 residues long. The CDR3 region is CASSPDSSYEQYF. The DNA for the CDR3 is TGTGCCAGTAGCCCGGACAGCTCCTACGAGCAGTACTTC.

This chain connects TRBV5-1 to TRBJ2-7; D gene unclear. Germline V gene sequence: CDR1 SGHRS, CDR2 YFSETQ. V lost 0 bases, J lost 4 bases, and 11 bases lay in between. The length of the CDR3 is 14 residues. CDR3 sequence (DNA): TGCGCCAGCAGCTTGGCCGGAGCCTCATACGAGCAGTACTTC. Its protein is CASSLAGASYEQYF.

This rearrangement joins TRBV27 to TRBJ2-1; TRBD2 matches 12 bases. V gave up 3 bases and J gave up 5 bases; unmatched junction bases: 8. The CDR3 consists of 17 residues. The V gene's germline CDR1 is MNHEY and CDR2 SMNVEV (reference sequence). The CDR3 DNA reads as TGTGCCAGCAGTTTCGGACTAGCGGGAACTTTACACAATGAGCAGTTCTTC. Translation gives CASSFGLAGTLHNEQFF.

The chain employs TRBV15 and TRBJ1-2, with a possible D match to TRBD1 (6 bases). The CDR3 loop spans 14 amino acids. Trimming stripped 0 bases from V and 7 bases from J, with 12 bases between. In germline, CDR1 is LNHNV, CDR2 YYDKDF (reference sequence). The CDR3 DNA sequence: TGTGCCACCAGCAGAGATCGACAGGTTTTTGGCTACACCTTC. Translated, it gives CATSRDRQVFGYTF.

This chain links TRBV19 with TRBJ2-3; 8 nucleotides line up with TRBD1. The CDR3 runs 15 residues. V lost 7 bases to trimming and J lost 0 bases; unmatched junction nucleotides: 6. CDR1 LNHDA and CDR2 SQIVND come from the germline V gene (reference sequence). This CDR3 reads CASKVQGASTDTQYF. The CDR3 DNA reads as TGTGCCAGTAAAGTTCAGGGGGCTAGCACAGATACGCAGTATTTT. The whole variable domain, filled in from reference TRBV19 and TRBJ2-3, reads DGGITQSPKYLFRKEGQNVTLSCEQNLNHDAMYWYRQDPGQGLRLIYYSQIVNDFQKGDIAEGYSVSREKKESFPLTVTSAQKNPTAFYLCASKVQGASTDTQYFGPGTRLTVL.

V is TRBV6-1 and J is TRBJ1-1; D is uncertain. Germline CDR1 MNHNS, CDR2 SASEGT. V gave up 0 bases and J gave up 1 base, with 15 bases separating them. The CDR3 runs to 17 residues. The CDR3 loop reads CASSEAVTPLENTEAFF. CDR3 coding DNA: TGTGCCAGCAGTGAAGCCGTGACACCCCTGGAGAACACTGAAGCTTTCTTT.

The V gene is TRBV6-5, the J gene TRBJ2-1; the D gene is possibly TRBD1 (6 bases). The germline V gene encodes CDR1 MNHEY and CDR2 SVGAGI. CDR3 size: 14 residues. Deletions cut 10 bases from V and 4 bases from J, with 17 bases between. The CDR3 DNA sequence: TGTGCCACCGCGCCGGGACAAGCATACAATGAGCAGTTCTTC. It specifies CATAPGQAYNEQFF.

On this clone: Other DNA sequences within the sample encode an identical CDR3. This rearrangement joins TRBV7-9 to TRBJ2-7; D is perhaps TRBD2 (5 bases). This CDR3 has 13 residues. Trimming took off 4 bases at V and 2 bases at J, with 9 bases between the two ends. CDR1 SEHNR and CDR2 FQNEAQ come from the germline V gene (reference sequence). DNA for the CDR3: TGTGCCAGCAGCTCTGGACTTCCCTACGAGCAGTACTTC. Its protein is CASSSGLPYEQYF. Full variable domain (missing parts from reference TRBV7-9 and TRBJ2-7): DTGVSQNPRHKITKRGQNVTFRCDPISEHNRLYWYRQTLGQGPEFLTYFQNEAQLEKSRLLSDRFSAERPKGSFSTLEIQRTEQGDSAMYLCASSSGLPYEQYFGPGTRLTVT.

The chain has TRBV28 and TRBJ2-5; D gene ambiguous. Germline-derived CDR1 and CDR2 are MDHEN and SYDVKM. Between the trimmed V and J ends, which lost 8 bases and 0 bases, there was a span of 10 bases. The CDR3 contains 13 residues. The CDR3 region is CASSSAYQETQYF. CDR3 bases: TGTGCCAGCTCCAGCGCCTACCAAGAGACCCAGTACTTC.

The rearrangement links TRBV7-9 to TRBJ2-1; no reliable D call. Trimming shortened V by 3 bases and J by 8 bases, and 8 bases separated the two germline ends. The germline V gene has CDR1 SEHNR and CDR2 FQNEAQ (reference sequence). This CDR3 is built from 12 residues. CDR3 protein: CASSLISDEQFF. Here the CDR3 DNA reads TGTGCCAGCAGCTTGATCTCAGATGAGCAGTTCTTC. Variable domain in full (rest from reference TRBV7-9 and TRBJ2-1): DTGVSQNPRHKITKRGQNVTFRCDPISEHNRLYWYRQTLGQGPEFLTYFQNEAQLEKSRLLSDRFSAERPKGSFSTLEIQRTEQGDSAMYLCASSLISDEQFFGPGTRLTVL.

The chain joins TRBV7-2 to TRBJ2-1; 8 nucleotides align to TRBD2. The trim removed 2 bases at V and 10 bases at J, leaving 13 bases unmatched. Germline CDR1 reads SGHTA; CDR2 reads FQGNSA. The CDR3 length is 16 residues. DNA of the CDR3: TGTGCCAGCAGCTTATTGGGACTAGACGGATCAGGGGAGCAGTTCTTC. It encodes CASSLLGLDGSGEQFF.

The chain uses TRBV5-4 and TRBJ1-1; a weak D match, TRBD1 (5 bases). This CDR3 region has 16 residues. V was clipped by 4 bases and J by 2 bases, with 18 bases between them. CDR1 SGHNT and CDR2 YYREEE come from the germline V gene (reference sequence). This CDR3 is CASSAWGEGRNTEAFF. The CDR3 DNA follows: TGTGCCAGCAGCGCCTGGGGGGAAGGCAGAAACACTGAAGCTTTCTTT. Using reference TRBV5-4 and TRBJ1-1 for the parts outside the CDR3, the full variable domain is ETGVTQSPTHLIKTRGQQVTLRCSSQSGHNTVSWYQQALGQGPQFIFQYYREEENGRGNFPPRFSGLQFPNYSSELNVNALELDDSALYLCASSAWGEGRNTEAFFGQGTRLTVV.

The rearrangement uses TRBV30 and TRBJ2-3, with TRBD2 as a possible D gene (6 bases). Between the trimmed V and J ends, which lost 0 bases and 3 bases, there was a span of 22 bases. The CDR3 spans 18 residues. CDR1 GTSNPN and CDR2 SVGIG come from the germline V gene (reference sequence). This CDR3 is CAWSVQSLRDFWTDTQYF. CDR3 nucleotide sequence: TGTGCCTGGAGTGTACAAAGTCTCCGGGACTTTTGGACAGATACGCAGTATTTT. The variable domain in full, with the rest retrieved from reference TRBV30 and TRBJ2-3, is SQTIHQWPATLVQPVGSPLSLECTVEGTSNPNLYWYRQAAGRGLQLLFYSVGIGQISSEVPQNLSASRPQDRQFILSSKKLLLSDSGFYLCAWSVQSLRDFWTDTQYFGPGTRLTVL.

The chain carries TRBV4-3 and TRBJ2-7; D is perhaps TRBD1 (5 bases). This CDR3 region has 13 residues. CDR1 and CDR2 (germline): LGHNA, YSLEER. V was shortened by 0 bases and J by 5 bases, with 8 bases between the two germline ends. The CDR3 DNA sequence: TGCGCCAGCAGCCAAGACGGACACGACGAGCAGTACTTC. Encoded protein: CASSQDGHDEQYF.

The rearrangement uses TRBV29-1 and TRBJ2-7; a weak D match, TRBD1 (6 bases). The CDR3 has 12 amino acids. The germline gives CDR1 SQVTM, CDR2 ANQGSEA. V lost 3 bases and J 6 bases, leaving 12 bases between the germline ends. The CDR3 spells CSVEQGTGEQYF. The CDR3 DNA sequence: TGCAGCGTTGAGCAGGGGACGGGCGAGCAGTACTTC.

V usage is TRBV2 and J usage is TRBJ1-1; D remains ambiguous. The CDR3 has 12 residues. V lost 4 bases and J 6 bases, leaving 9 bases between the germline ends. The germline V gene has CDR1 SNHLY and CDR2 FYNNEI. Here the CDR3 DNA reads TGTGCCAGCAGTGTGAGGGATCCTGAAGCTTTCTTT. Amino acids: CASSVRDPEAFF. Variable domain in full (rest from reference TRBV2 and TRBJ1-1): EPEVTQTPSHQVTQMGQEVILRCVPISNHLYFYWYRQILGQKVEFLVSFYNNEISEKSEIFDDQFSVERPDGSNFTLKIRSTKLEDSAMYFCASSVRDPEAFFGQGTRLTVV.

The chain has TRBV4-2 and TRBJ1-1; possibly TRBD1 for D (5 bases). Germline CDR1 LGHNA, CDR2 YNFKEQ. CDR3 length: 16 amino acids. Trimming took off 1 base at V and 5 bases at J, with 17 bases between the two ends. The CDR3: CASSQVVRGIRTEAFF. The CDR3, as DNA: TGTGCCAGCAGCCAAGTCGTAAGGGGAATAAGAACTGAAGCTTTCTTT.

The chain recombines TRBV27 with TRBJ2-7; D is undetermined. There are 17 residues in the CDR3. V dropped 0 bases and J dropped 1 base, with 16 bases sitting between them. Germline V lookup: CDR1 MNHEY, CDR2 SMNVEV (reference sequence). The CDR3 loop is CASSLSQAGSFSYEQYF. CDR3 DNA: TGTGCCAGCAGTTTATCCCAGGCAGGTTCCTTTTCCTACGAGCAGTACTTC.

The V and J genes are TRBV7-2 and TRBJ2-3; D is uncertain. The CDR3 is 15 residues long. Deletions cut 3 bases from V and 0 bases from J, with 10 bases between. The V gene's germline CDR1 is SGHTA and CDR2 FQGNSA. The CDR3 DNA is TGTGCCAGCAGCTTCCACAAACCTAGCACAGATACGCAGTATTTT. Translating it yields CASSFHKPSTDTQYF.

The V call is TRBV5-4, the J call TRBJ1-2; TRBD1 might be the D (6 bases). The V and J ends lost 2 bases and 6 bases respectively, with 14 bases between them. The CDR3 runs 14 residues. The germline gives CDR1 SGHNT, CDR2 YYREEE (reference sequence). For the CDR3, the DNA is TGTGCCAGCAGCTTTTCACAGGGAACCGATGGCTACACCTTC. Its protein is CASSFSQGTDGYTF.